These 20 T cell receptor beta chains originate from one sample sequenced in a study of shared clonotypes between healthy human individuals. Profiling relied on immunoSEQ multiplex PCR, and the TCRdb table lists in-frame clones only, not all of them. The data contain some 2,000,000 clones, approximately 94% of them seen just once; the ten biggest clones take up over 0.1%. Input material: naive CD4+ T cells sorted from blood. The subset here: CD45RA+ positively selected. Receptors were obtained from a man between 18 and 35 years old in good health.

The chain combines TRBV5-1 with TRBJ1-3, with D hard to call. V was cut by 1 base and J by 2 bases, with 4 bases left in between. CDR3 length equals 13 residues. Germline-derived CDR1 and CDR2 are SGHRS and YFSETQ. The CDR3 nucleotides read TGCGCCAGCAGCTTGTCAGCTGGAAACACCATATATTTT. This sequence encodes CASSLSAGNTIYF.

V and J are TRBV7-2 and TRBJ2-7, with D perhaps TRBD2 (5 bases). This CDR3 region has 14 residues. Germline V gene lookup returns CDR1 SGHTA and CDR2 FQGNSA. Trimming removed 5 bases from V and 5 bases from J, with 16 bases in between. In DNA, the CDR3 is TGTGCCAGCAGCCCCCAGTCCGTCGGGGACGAGCAGTACTTC. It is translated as CASSPQSVGDEQYF.

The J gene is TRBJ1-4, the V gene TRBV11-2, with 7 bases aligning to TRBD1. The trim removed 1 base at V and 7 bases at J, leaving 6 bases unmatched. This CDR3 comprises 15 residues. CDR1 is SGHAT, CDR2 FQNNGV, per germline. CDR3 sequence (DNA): TGTGCCAGCAGCTTAGGACAGGGAATAGCTGAAAAACTGTTTTTT. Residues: CASSLGQGIAEKLFF.

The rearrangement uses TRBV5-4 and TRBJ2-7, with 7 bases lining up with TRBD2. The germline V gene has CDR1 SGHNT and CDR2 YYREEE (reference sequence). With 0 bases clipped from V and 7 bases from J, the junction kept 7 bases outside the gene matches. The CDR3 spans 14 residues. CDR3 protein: CASSLGGRANEQYF. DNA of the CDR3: TGTGCCAGCAGCTTGGGAGGGAGGGCCAATGAGCAGTACTTC.

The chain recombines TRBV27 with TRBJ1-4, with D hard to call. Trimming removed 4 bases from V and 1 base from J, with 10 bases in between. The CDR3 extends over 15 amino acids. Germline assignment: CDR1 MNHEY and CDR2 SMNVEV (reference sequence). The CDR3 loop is CASSSRWGTNEKLFF. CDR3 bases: TGTGCCAGCAGTTCCCGGTGGGGAACTAATGAAAAACTGTTTTTT.

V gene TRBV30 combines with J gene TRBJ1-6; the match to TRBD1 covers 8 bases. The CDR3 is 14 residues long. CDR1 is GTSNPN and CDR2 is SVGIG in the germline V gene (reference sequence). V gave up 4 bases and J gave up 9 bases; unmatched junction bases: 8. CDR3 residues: CAWNGRGLGSPLHF. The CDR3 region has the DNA TGTGCCTGGAATGGCAGGGGGCTCGGTTCACCCCTCCACTTT.

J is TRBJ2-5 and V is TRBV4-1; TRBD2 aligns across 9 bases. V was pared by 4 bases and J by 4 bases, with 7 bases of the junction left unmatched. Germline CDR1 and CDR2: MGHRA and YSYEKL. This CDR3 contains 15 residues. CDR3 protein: CASSPEVAGAETQYF. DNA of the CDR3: TGCGCCAGCAGCCCCGAAGTAGCGGGGGCAGAGACCCAGTACTTC.

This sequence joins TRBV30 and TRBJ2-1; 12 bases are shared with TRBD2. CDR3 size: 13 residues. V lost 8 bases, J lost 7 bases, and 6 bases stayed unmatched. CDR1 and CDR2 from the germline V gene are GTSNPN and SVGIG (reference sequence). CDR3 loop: CAATSGSGNEQFF. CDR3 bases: TGTGCCGCGACTAGCGGGAGCGGGAATGAGCAGTTCTTC.

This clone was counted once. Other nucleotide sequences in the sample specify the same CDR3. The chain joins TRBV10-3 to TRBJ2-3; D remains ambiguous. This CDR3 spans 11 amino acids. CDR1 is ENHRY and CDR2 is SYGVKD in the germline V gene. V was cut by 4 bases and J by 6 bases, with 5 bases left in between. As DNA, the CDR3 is TGTGCCATCAGTGGAGGCGATACGCAGTATTTT. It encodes CAISGGDTQYF.

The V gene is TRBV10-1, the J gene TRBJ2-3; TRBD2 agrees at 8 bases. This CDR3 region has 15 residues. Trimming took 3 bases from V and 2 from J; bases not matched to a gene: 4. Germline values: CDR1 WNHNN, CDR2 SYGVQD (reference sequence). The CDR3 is CASSDGTSSTDTQYF. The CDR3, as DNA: TGCGCCAGCAGTGATGGGACTAGTTCCACAGATACGCAGTATTTT.

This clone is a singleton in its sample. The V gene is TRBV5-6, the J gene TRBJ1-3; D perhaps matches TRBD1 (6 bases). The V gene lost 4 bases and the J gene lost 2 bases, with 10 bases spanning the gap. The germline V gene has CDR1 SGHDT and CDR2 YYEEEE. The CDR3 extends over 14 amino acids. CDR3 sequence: CASSTGQTGNTIYF. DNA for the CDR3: TGTGCCAGCAGCACTGGACAGACTGGAAACACCATATATTTT.

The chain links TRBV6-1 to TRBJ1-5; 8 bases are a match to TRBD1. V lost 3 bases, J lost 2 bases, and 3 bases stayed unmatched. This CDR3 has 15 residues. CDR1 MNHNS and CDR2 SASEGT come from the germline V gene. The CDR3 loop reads CASSDQDRGNQPQHF. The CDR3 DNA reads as TGTGCCAGCAGTGACCAGGACAGGGGCAATCAGCCCCAGCATTTT.

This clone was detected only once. The CDR3 DNA is TGTGCCAGCAGTGATAAGTTTAGGATGGGGACAGATACGCAGTATTTT. Translated, it gives CASSDKFRMGTDTQYF. The chain links TRBV2 to TRBJ2-3; D is ambiguous. V lost 3 bases and J lost 3, with 16 bases in between. The CDR3 spans 16 residues. CDR1 and CDR2 from the germline V gene are SNHLY and FYNNEI. The entire variable domain, with the rest obtained from reference TRBV2 and TRBJ2-3, is as follows: EPEVTQTPSHQVTQMGQEVILRCVPISNHLYFYWYRQILGQKVEFLVSFYNNEISEKSEIFDDQFSVERPDGSNFTLKIRSTKLEDSAMYFCASSDKFRMGTDTQYFGPGTRLTVL.

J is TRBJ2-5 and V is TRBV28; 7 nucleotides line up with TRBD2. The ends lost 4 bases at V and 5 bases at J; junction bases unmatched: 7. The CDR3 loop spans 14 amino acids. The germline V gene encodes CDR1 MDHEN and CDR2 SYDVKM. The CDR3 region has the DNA TGTGCCAGCAGTTCACGCCCGCGGGGGGAGACCCAGTACTTC. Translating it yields CASSSRPRGETQYF.

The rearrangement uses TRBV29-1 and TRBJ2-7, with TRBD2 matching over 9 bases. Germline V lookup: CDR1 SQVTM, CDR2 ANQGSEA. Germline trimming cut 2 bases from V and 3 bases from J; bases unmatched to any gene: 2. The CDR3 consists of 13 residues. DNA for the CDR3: TGCAGCGTTGAACTAGCGGGAAGCTACGAGCAGTACTTC. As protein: CSVELAGSYEQYF.

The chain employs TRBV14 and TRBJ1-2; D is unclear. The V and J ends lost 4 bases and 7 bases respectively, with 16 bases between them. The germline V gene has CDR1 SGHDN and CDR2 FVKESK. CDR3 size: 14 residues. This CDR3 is CASSRADERFGYTF. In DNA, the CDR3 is TGTGCCAGCAGCCGCGCTGATGAAAGATTTGGCTACACCTTC.

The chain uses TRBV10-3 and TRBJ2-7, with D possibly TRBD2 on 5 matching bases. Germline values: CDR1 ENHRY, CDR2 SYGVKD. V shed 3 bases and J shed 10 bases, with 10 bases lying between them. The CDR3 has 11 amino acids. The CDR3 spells CAISDSSAQYF. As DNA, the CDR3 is TGTGCCATCAGTGATAGTAGCGCACAGTACTTC.

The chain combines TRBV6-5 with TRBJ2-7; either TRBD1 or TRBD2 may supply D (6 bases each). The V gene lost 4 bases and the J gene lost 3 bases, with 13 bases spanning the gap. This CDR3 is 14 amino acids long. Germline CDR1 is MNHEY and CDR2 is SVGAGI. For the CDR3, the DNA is TGTGCCAGCAGTTCTGTAGGGGGGAACTACGAGCAGTACTTC. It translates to CASSSVGGNYEQYF.

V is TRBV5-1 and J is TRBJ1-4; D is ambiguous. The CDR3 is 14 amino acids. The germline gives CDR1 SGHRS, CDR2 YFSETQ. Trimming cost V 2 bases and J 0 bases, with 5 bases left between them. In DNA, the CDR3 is TGCGCCAGCAGCTTTACAGCAACTAATGAAAAACTGTTTTTT. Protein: CASSFTATNEKLFF.

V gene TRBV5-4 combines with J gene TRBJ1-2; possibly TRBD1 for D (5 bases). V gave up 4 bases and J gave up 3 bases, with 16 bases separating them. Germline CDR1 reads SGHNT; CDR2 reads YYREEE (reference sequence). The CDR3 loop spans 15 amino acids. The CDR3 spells CASSLETEGYYGYTF. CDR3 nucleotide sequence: TGTGCCAGCAGCCTCGAGACAGAGGGGTACTATGGCTACACCTTC. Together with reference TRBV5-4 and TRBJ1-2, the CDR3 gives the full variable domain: ETGVTQSPTHLIKTRGQQVTLRCSSQSGHNTVSWYQQALGQGPQFIFQYYREEENGRGNFPPRFSGLQFPNYSSELNVNALELDDSALYLCASSLETEGYYGYTFGSGTRLTVV.